This T cell receptor (beta chain) was found in a study of blood T cell repertoires in COVID-19. Overall study: There were acute and convalescent COVID-19 samples, and they came from the United States, Italy and Spain.

Cohorts were assigned according to the clinical history that participants reported. The assay was immunoSEQ multiplex PCR, and TCRdb's table has in-frame clones only and misses some. The repertoire holds about 400,000 clones, with roughly 86% as singletons. Trimming stripped 0 bases from V and 4 bases from J, with 17 bases between. The CDR3 has 17 residues. Germline V gives CDR1 SGHVS, CDR2 FQNEAQ. The sequenced sample was PBMCs or T cells enriched from blood (not recorded which). This chain joins TRBV7-8 and TRBJ2-3; D possibly corresponds to TRBD2 (5 bases). The clonotype was recovered from a woman in her 40s with acute COVID-19. The chain's CDR3 is CASSLAAGGVEADTQYF. The CDR3 coding sequence is TGTGCCAGCAGCTTAGCGGCGGGTGGGGTGGAAGCAGATACGCAGTATTTT.